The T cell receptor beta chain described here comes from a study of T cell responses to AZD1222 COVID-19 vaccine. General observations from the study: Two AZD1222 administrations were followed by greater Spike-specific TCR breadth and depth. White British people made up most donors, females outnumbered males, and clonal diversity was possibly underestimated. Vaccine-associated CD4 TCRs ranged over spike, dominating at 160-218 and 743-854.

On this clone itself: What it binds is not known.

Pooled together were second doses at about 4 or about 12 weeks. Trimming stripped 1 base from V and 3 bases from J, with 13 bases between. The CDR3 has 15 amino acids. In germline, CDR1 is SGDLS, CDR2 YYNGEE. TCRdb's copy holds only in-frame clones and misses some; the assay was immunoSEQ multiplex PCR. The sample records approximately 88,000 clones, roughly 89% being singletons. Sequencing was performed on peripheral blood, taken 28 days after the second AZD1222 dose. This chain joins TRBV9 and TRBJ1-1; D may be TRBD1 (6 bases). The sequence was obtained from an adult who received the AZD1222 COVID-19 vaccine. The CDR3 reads CASSVQQGVDTEAFF. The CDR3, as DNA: TGTGCCAGCAGCGTACAACAGGGTGTGGACACTGAAGCTTTCTTT.